These 26 T cell receptor beta chains share one sample of origin, sequenced in a study of T-cell memory formation after mild COVID-19. MiXCR, applied by TCRdb to the 5' RACE reads, yields one record per CDR3 protein. The sample has approximately 440,000 distinct CDR3 sequences, 15% to 20% seen once. The sample consisted of PBMCs or a T cell subset sorted from them (not recorded which). These receptors came from an adult woman who had mild COVID-19 (a few samples of this study predate the infection). Cell type and time point are not known.

This clonotype occurred a few times. The chain links TRBV5-1 to TRBJ2-7; possibly TRBD2 for D (7 bases). The CDR3 sequence is 13 residues long. Germline-derived CDR1 and CDR2 are SGHRS and YFSETQ. V was trimmed by 3 bases and J by 3 bases, leaving 10 bases between them. CDR3 nucleotide sequence: TGCGCCAGCAGCTCGGGGGGCAACTACGAGCAGTACTTC. It encodes CASSSGGNYEQYF.

The chain combines TRBV12-3 or TRBV12-4 with TRBJ2-7; 9 bases match TRBD1. V shed 5 bases and J 5 bases; nucleotides not matched to a gene: 7. The CDR3 extends over 14 amino acids. The CDR3 reads CASSLLTGGDEQYF. CDR3 coding DNA: TGTGCCAGCAGTCTGCTTACAGGGGGCGACGAGCAGTACTTC.

This clonotype was seen a handful of times. The chain carries TRBV5-1 and TRBJ2-2, with D possibly matching TRBD2 (6 bases). V shed 4 bases and J shed 7 bases, with 14 bases lying between them. The CDR3 totals 14 residues. Per the germline V gene, CDR1 is SGHRS and CDR2 is YFSETQ. Here the CDR3 reads CASSLLRGNGELFF. The CDR3 DNA is TGCGCCAGCAGCCTCCTCCGGGGGAACGGGGAGCTGTTTTTT.

V usage is TRBV7-9 and J usage is TRBJ1-1, with TRBD1 as a possible D gene (6 bases). V dropped 5 bases and J dropped 1 base, with 11 bases sitting between them. The CDR3 covers 14 residues. Germline values: CDR1 SEHNR, CDR2 FQNEAQ (reference sequence). CDR3 residues: CASSPEQGNTEAFF. The CDR3, as DNA: TGTGCCAGCAGCCCAGAACAGGGGAACACTGAAGCTTTCTTT.

This clonotype was observed a few times. The chain employs TRBV7-6 and TRBJ2-5, with TRBD2 matching over 15 bases. CDR3 length equals 15 residues. Trimming removed 7 bases from V and 5 bases from J; junction bases left unmatched: 5. CDR1 is SGHVS, CDR2 FNYEAQ, per germline. CDR3 loop: CASTSGTSGGETQYF. In DNA form, the CDR3 reads TGTGCCAGCACTTCTGGGACTAGCGGGGGGGAGACCCAGTACTTC.

This clonotype was seen ten or more times. Germline is not matched at one junction end, which may reflect a read error. The chain couples TRBV12-3 or TRBV12-4 to TRBJ2-7; 7 bases are a match to TRBD1. The CDR3 has 13 residues. The CDR3 coding sequence is TGTGCCAGCAGCTTAGGGGGCCCCTACGAGCAGTACTTC. Protein product: CASSLGGPYEQYF.

CDR3 sequence: CSAHYSPLINTEAFF. The CDR3 coding sequence is TGCAGTGCCCACTATTCCCCTCTTATAAACACTGAAGCTTTCTTT. This sequence joins TRBV20-1 and TRBJ1-1, with unresolved D. Trimming pared 6 bases from V and 2 bases from J, leaving 19 bases between. Germline loops: CDR1 DFQATT, CDR2 SNEGSKA (reference sequence). The CDR3 consists of 15 residues.

The V call is TRBV19, the J call TRBJ2-3; 10 nucleotides align to TRBD2. V was pared by 2 bases and J by 5 bases, with 10 bases of the junction left unmatched. This CDR3 is 17 amino acids long. The V gene's germline CDR1 is LNHDA and CDR2 SQIVND (reference sequence). The CDR3 protein is CASSISPAGGLGDTQYF. The CDR3 coding sequence is TGTGCCAGTAGTATATCCCCAGCGGGGGGGCTTGGAGATACGCAGTATTTT.

Only a few counts were recorded for this clonotype. The genes are TRBV30 and TRBJ2-7; 7 bases are shared with TRBD1. CDR1 and CDR2 (germline): GTSNPN, SVGIG (reference sequence). This CDR3 comprises 14 residues. V shed 4 bases, J shed 4 bases, and the junction held 10 bases outside the gene matches. CDR3 nucleotides: TGTGCCTGGACCCAAACAGGGGTGGAATACGAGCAGTACTTC. Encoded protein: CAWTQTGVEYEQYF.

This clonotype was detected only once. The chain carries TRBV25-1 and TRBJ2-1; 7 bases agree with TRBD1. The CDR3 is made up of 14 amino acids. J lost 4 bases, V lost 5 bases, and 5 bases had no gene match. The germline V gene encodes CDR1 MGHDK and CDR2 SYGVNS. In nucleotides, the CDR3 is TGTGCCAGCAGTCAGACGACAGGGTACAATGAGCAGTTCTTC. As protein: CASSQTTGYNEQFF.

This clonotype appeared many times. V is TRBV5-4 and J is TRBJ2-7; 7 bases are shared with TRBD1. The CDR3 runs 13 residues. J lost 3 bases, V lost 1 base, and 1 base had no gene match. From germline, CDR1 is SGHNT and CDR2 YYREEE (reference sequence). In DNA, the CDR3 is TGTGCCAGCAGCTTGACAGGGGACTACGAGCAGTACTTC. It translates to CASSLTGDYEQYF.

J is TRBJ2-3 and V is TRBV5-4; 8 bases align to TRBD2. The CDR3 runs 14 residues. J was trimmed by 1 base and V by 4 bases; bases with no gene match: 2. Per germline, CDR1 SGHNT and CDR2 YYREEE (reference sequence). CDR3 amino acids: CASSREGGTDTQYF. The DNA of the CDR3 is TGTGCCAGCAGCCGGGAGGGTGGCACAGATACGCAGTATTTT.

The chain recombines TRBV7-8 with TRBJ2-5; the D call may be TRBD1 or TRBD2 (5 bases each). The CDR3 is made up of 17 amino acids. Germline loops: CDR1 SGHVS, CDR2 FQNEAQ. The ends were cut back, 1 base at V and 5 bases at J, with 20 bases in the middle. The CDR3 here is CASSLGGTGNRRETQYF. The CDR3 nucleotides are TGTGCCAGCAGCTTAGGGGGGACGGGAAACCGCCGGGAGACCCAGTACTTC.

In this sample, this clonotype turned up a few times. The chain couples TRBV15 to TRBJ2-1; D call uncertain. Trimming pared 4 bases from V and 6 bases from J, leaving 13 bases between. CDR1 is LNHNV, CDR2 YYDKDF, per germline (reference sequence). The CDR3 is 14 residues long. CDR3 sequence (DNA): TGTGCCACCAGCATCCTCCGTGGTGCCAATGAGCAGTTCTTC. Its translation is CATSILRGANEQFF.

The chain is built from TRBV24-1 and TRBJ2-3; D is unresolved. The CDR3 has 14 amino acids. Germline V gives CDR1 KGHDR, CDR2 SFDVKD. V lost 4 bases, J lost 5 bases, and 12 bases lay in between. In DNA, the CDR3 is TGTGCCACCAGTGAGCCCGGATCCCAAGATACGCAGTATTTT. Translating it yields CATSEPGSQDTQYF.

The chain has TRBV30 and TRBJ2-2; no reliable D call. The V end lost 3 bases, the J end lost 0 bases, and 8 bases lay between the germline ends. CDR3 size: 14 residues. Germline values: CDR1 GTSNPN, CDR2 SVGIG (reference sequence). The CDR3, as DNA: TGTGCCTGGAGCGGCAGCGCGAACACCGGGGAGCTGTTTTTT. Translation: CAWSGSANTGELFF.

The table lists this clonotype with a few counts. The chain carries TRBV29-1 and TRBJ2-1; TRBD1 might be the D (5 bases). The CDR3 spans 16 residues. Germline-derived CDR1 and CDR2 are SQVTM and ANQGSEA. Trimming cost V 7 bases and J 0 bases, with 19 bases left between them. CDR3 region: CSAGAVKISSYNEQFF. The CDR3 nucleotides read TGCAGCGCTGGGGCTGTTAAGATTAGCTCCTACAATGAGCAGTTCTTC.

The genes are TRBV29-1 and TRBJ1-5; TRBD1 matches 9 bases. This CDR3 is 15 amino acids long. V was pared by 6 bases and J by 0 bases, with 6 bases of the junction left unmatched. Germline V gene lookup returns CDR1 SQVTM and CDR2 ANQGSEA. The CDR3 reads CSVGTGSSSNQPQHF. CDR3 sequence (DNA): TGCAGCGTGGGGACAGGGAGCTCTAGCAATCAGCCCCAGCATTTT. Based on the CDR3 plus reference TRBV29-1 and TRBJ1-5, the full variable domain is SAVISQKPSRDICQRGTSLTIQCQVDSQVTMMFWYRQQPGQSLTLIATANQGSEATYESGFVIDKFPISRPNLTFSTLTVSNMSPEDSSIYLCSVGTGSSSNQPQHFGDGTRLSIL.

J is TRBJ2-7 and V is TRBV4-2; 12 bases align to TRBD2. Germline V gene lookup returns CDR1 LGHNA and CDR2 YNFKEQ. The CDR3 loop spans 17 amino acids. The trim removed 1 base at V and 3 bases at J, leaving 7 bases unmatched. CDR3 sequence (DNA): TGTGCCAGCAGCCAAGTGACTAGCGGGAGCCAACACTACGAGCAGTACTTC. Translation gives CASSQVTSGSQHYEQYF.

This clonotype turned up a few times. In DNA, the CDR3 is TGTGCCAGCAGCTTTAGCGGGAATCGGGTCGAGCAGTACTTC. It encodes CASSFSGNRVEQYF. This chain links TRBV5-6 with TRBJ2-7; 8 positions agree with TRBD2. This CDR3 has 14 amino acids. J lost 6 bases, V lost 2 bases, and 7 bases had no gene match. Germline assignment: CDR1 SGHDT and CDR2 YYEEEE.

The rearrangement uses TRBV7-9 and TRBJ1-1, with 7 bases lining up with TRBD1. V was clipped by 3 bases and J by 4 bases; unmatched bases: 11. Germline CDR1 is SEHNR and CDR2 is FQNEAQ (reference sequence). The CDR3 is 16 residues long. The CDR3 region is CASSFSSGAGGTEAFF. CDR3 DNA: TGTGCCAGCAGCTTCTCGAGTGGGGCAGGGGGCACTGAAGCTTTCTTT.

The chain joins TRBV7-6 to TRBJ2-1, with 13 bases lining up with TRBD2. The V and J ends lost 5 bases and 8 bases, in that order; junction bases with no gene match: 9. Germline CDR1 reads SGHVS; CDR2 reads FNYEAQ. The CDR3 runs 16 residues. The CDR3: CASSPLTSGRRYEQFF. In DNA, the CDR3 is TGTGCCAGCAGCCCTCTGACTAGCGGGAGGAGGTATGAGCAGTTCTTC.

The V call is TRBV11-2, the J call TRBJ2-7; no definite D call. There are 15 residues in the CDR3. V lost 1 base and J lost 4, with 14 bases in between. Germline assignment: CDR1 SGHAT and CDR2 FQNNGV. The CDR3 protein is CASSLGGDIQYEQYF. The CDR3 DNA is TGTGCCAGCAGCTTAGGAGGCGATATACAATACGAGCAGTACTTC.

This chain links TRBV27 with TRBJ2-1; no clear D gene. The CDR3 is 15 amino acids. The V and J ends lost 7 bases and 3 bases respectively, with 16 bases between them. Per germline, CDR1 MNHEY and CDR2 SMNVEV (reference sequence). The CDR3 DNA follows: TGTGCCAGCACGCCGGGTTCTCTACTCTACAATGAGCAGTTCTTC. This sequence encodes CASTPGSLLYNEQFF.

This chain connects TRBV27 to TRBJ2-3; the D call may be TRBD1 or TRBD2 (6 bases each). Germline CDR1 and CDR2: MNHEY and SMNVEV (reference sequence). V gave up 3 bases and J gave up 2 bases, with 12 bases separating them. The CDR3 extends over 15 amino acids. CDR3 sequence: CASSFGGGLTDTQYF. The CDR3 nucleotides read TGTGCCAGCAGTTTTGGAGGGGGGCTCACAGATACGCAGTATTTT.

At least ten counts were recorded for this clonotype. The gene calls are TRBV5-1 and TRBJ2-5; the D is unclear. V dropped 0 bases and J dropped 2 bases, with 8 bases sitting between them. CDR3 length: 14 amino acids. Looked up from germline, CDR1 is SGHRS and CDR2 is YFSETQ. This CDR3 reads CASSLESLQETQYF. The CDR3 nucleotides are TGCGCCAGCAGCTTGGAATCGTTGCAAGAGACCCAGTACTTC.